This T cell receptor (beta chain) came from a study of CD4 T cells in relation to SARS-CoV-2 and coronaviruses. Background on the study: After nine to eleven days of antigen culture, PBMC TCR beta CDR3s were sequenced.

This clone was counted once. Its antigen is still unknown. CDR1 is LNHDA and CDR2 is SQIVND in the germline V gene (reference sequence). With 10 bases removed from V and 4 bases from J, the gap between germline ends came to 17 bases. The CDR3 runs 13 residues. Naive or memory CD4+ cells were cultured 1:1 with T cell-depleted PBMCs plus CEF. Naive and memory CD4+ T cells were cultured with CEF, then survey-sequenced. Assay: immunoSEQ multiplex PCR; the TCRdb copy retains only in-frame clones and omits some. The data show roughly 30,000 clones, with roughly 82% seen just once and nearly 3.5% held by the top ten. Overall study results and limits: According to naive versus memory sequencing, detected responses are memory recall, not newly primed.

The chain recombines TRBV19 with TRBJ2-7, with a weak D call TRBD2 (6 bases). The TCR was taken from an adult with COVID-19. The sample comprised memory CD4+ T cells from PBMCs, cultured in vitro. Here the CDR3 DNA reads TGTGCCACTTCAGCGGGCCCTTATTACGAGCAGTACTTC. It encodes CATSAGPYYEQYF.